This T cell receptor beta chain was sequenced for a study of blood T cell repertoires in COVID-19. Study overall: Whether acute or convalescent, the COVID-19 samples came from the United States, Italy and Spain. Sources were T cells, B-cell-depleted T cells, or PBMCs; the material itself was cDNA or gDNA.

Source study methods: It was from reference gene primer amplification that nucleated cell counts were estimated. The protocol was immunoSEQ multiplex PCR, while the TCRdb copy is restricted to in-frame clones and leaves out a portion. The DNA was the basis for D and trimming; V, J and clone size are from that table. The sample includes 150,000 to 200,000 clones, 70% to 80% seen only once; the top ten take approximately 13%. The CDR3 totals 16 residues. CDR1 is MNHEY and CDR2 is SVGAGI in the germline V gene. V was shortened by 2 bases and J by 0 bases, with 12 bases between the two germline ends. This receptor was taken from a man aged 45 to 65 who had recovered from COVID-19. The gene calls are TRBV6-5 and TRBJ2-3; maybe TRBD2 (5 bases). Sequenced: peripheral blood. CDR3 residues: CASSYPSSSSTDTQYF. In nucleotides, the CDR3 is TGTGCCAGCAGTTACCCTAGCTCCTCTAGCACAGATACGCAGTATTTT.